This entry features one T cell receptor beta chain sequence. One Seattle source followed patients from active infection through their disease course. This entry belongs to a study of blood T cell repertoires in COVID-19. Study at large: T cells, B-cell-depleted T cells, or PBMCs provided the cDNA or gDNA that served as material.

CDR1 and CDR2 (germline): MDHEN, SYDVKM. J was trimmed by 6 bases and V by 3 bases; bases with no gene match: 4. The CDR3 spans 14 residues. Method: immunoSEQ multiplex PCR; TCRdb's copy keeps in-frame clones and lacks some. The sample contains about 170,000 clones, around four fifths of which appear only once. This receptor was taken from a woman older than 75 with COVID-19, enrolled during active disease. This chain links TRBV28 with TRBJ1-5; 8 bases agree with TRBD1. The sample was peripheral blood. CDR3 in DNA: TGTGCCAGCAGTTTCCGGACAGGGTTTCAGCCCCAGCATTTT. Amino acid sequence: CASSFRTGFQPQHF. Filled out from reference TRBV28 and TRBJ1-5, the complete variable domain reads DVKVTQSSRYLVKRTGEKVFLECVQDMDHENMFWYRQDPGLGLRLIYFSYDVKMKEKGDIPEGYSVSREKKERFSLILESASTNQTSMYLCASSFRTGFQPQHFGDGTRLSIL.